The clone carrying this T cell receptor beta chain was detected only a few times. Antigen: not known. The source of the sample is a study of blood T cells in healthy people across ages. Study-wide points: The recorded TCR beta diversity per million T cells decreased in a roughly linear manner with age.

Primers used in a second PCR of roughly 6 to 12 cycles were a sample-barcoded 5' primer and a J-beta primer mix. Tags on each cDNA molecule came from a template-switch adaptor with 12 random nucleotides. There were at least 2.5 million CDR3-containing paired-end reads obtained from each sample. TCRdb passed the 5' RACE reads through MiXCR, listing each CDR3 protein once. The profile covers roughly 1,500,000 distinct CDR3 sequences, with around two fifths appearing a single time and 7.9% taken by the ten largest. Germline CDR1 reads SGHAT; CDR2 reads FQNNGV. This CDR3 is built from 15 residues. The V gene end was trimmed by 0 bases and the J gene end by 5 bases; junction bases not matched to a gene: 6.

The clonotype comes from a woman under 30 in good health. The rearrangement uses TRBV11-2 and TRBJ2-5, with 7 bases aligning to TRBD1. The sample comprised blood. CDR3 region: CASSLDPVRGETQYF. The DNA for the CDR3 is TGTGCCAGCAGCTTAGATCCGGTCAGGGGGGAGACCCAGTACTTC.